This T cell receptor beta chain was obtained from a study of cytomegalovirus exposure and HLA in healthy donors. Study conclusions and caveats: Earlier analysis looked at TCR beta V segments, and most were productive about 90% or about 30% of the time. The Asian-associated ancestry cluster reportedly had fewer N-insertions than the 666-donor mean in a later analysis.

The CDR3 loop spans 14 amino acids. The germline V and J ends were trimmed by 0 bases and 1 base, with 7 bases remaining between them. Germline assignment: CDR1 SGHRS and CDR2 YFSETQ. As for this clone: Its antigen is not identified.

PCR primers comprised 60 Vbeta and 13 Jbeta primers. TCRdb's copy holds only in-frame clones and misses some; the assay was immunoSEQ multiplex PCR. The sample consists of some 190,000 clones, 74% of them appearing once. The rearrangement links TRBV5-1 to TRBJ1-1; no clear D. The sequencing sample was made of PBMCs. This sequence originates from a woman aged 30 to 39 in good health and CMV-seropositive. CDR3 bases: TGCGCCAGCAGCTTGGAACTGCCGAACACTGAAGCTTTCTTT. Encoded protein: CASSLELPNTEAFF.